The entry that follows covers one T cell receptor beta chain sequence. Participants were aged about 18 to 89 years from about 25 US areas. Participants had their cohort set by participant-reported clinical history. Some clones are missing from TCRdb's copy, which holds only in-frame ones; the method was immunoSEQ multiplex PCR. The data contain 250,000 to 300,000 clones, about 86% of them singletons. This entry comes from a study of blood T cell repertoires in COVID-19. Study context: Spain, Italy and the United States supplied samples that represented acute and convalescent COVID-19. Nucleic acid was either cDNA or gDNA, and it came from T cells, B-cell-depleted T cells, or PBMCs.

CDR3 size: 15 residues. The V gene end was trimmed by 7 bases and the J gene end by 5 bases; junction bases not matched to a gene: 6. In germline, CDR1 is LNHDA, CDR2 SQIVND (reference sequence). The source material was PBMCs or T cells enriched from blood (not recorded which). This chain connects TRBV19 to TRBJ2-1; 12 bases match TRBD2. The TCR comes from a man aged 25-45 years with acute COVID-19. The CDR3 coding sequence is TGTGCCAGTACCATACTAGCGGGAGGACACAATGAGCAGTTCTTC. This encodes CASTILAGGHNEQFF.